The 10 T cell receptor beta chains given below trace back to one sample, sequenced in a study of T cell clonality in common variable immunodeficiency. Whole-study results and caveats: Reportedly, TCR beta sequences from common variable immunodeficiency showed fewer deletions and N-nucleotide insertions.

For these receptors, no antigen is known. The table came from immunoSEQ multiplex PCR; TCRdb's copy has only in-frame clones and leaves some out. The sample presents roughly 25,000 clones, none singletons. Sequenced sample: peripheral blood mononuclear cells. These receptors came from a human donor with common variable immunodeficiency.

This clone was seen many times. The CDR3 end lies 3 residues beyond the end of the read and is filled in from the germline J gene. The chain employs TRBV7-9 and TRBJ1-1; D not certain. Germline assignment: CDR1 SEHNR and CDR2 FQNEAQ (reference sequence). CDR3 length: 14 amino acids. V was clipped by 5 bases and J by 1 base, with 11 bases between them. CDR3: CASSPLRRNTEAFF. The covered CDR3 bases are TGTGCCAGCAGCCCCCTCCGTCGGAACACTGAA.

This clone has at least ten counts. The read stops 3 residues short of the end of the CDR3; the missing end is completed from the germline J gene. The V call is TRBV19, the J call TRBJ2-1, with 8 positions matching TRBD2. The CDR3 length is 15 residues. Trimming cost V 1 base and J 9 bases; bases outside gene matches: 8. Germline V lookup: CDR1 LNHDA, CDR2 SQIVND (reference sequence). The part of the CDR3 DNA that was read is TGTGCCAGTAGTATAGTCAAGCGGGAGACCGGTGAG. Protein product: CASSIVKRETGE. The entire CDR3 reads CASSIVKRETGEQFF.

This clone was counted at least ten times. The sequenced fragment ends 3 residues before the CDR3 boundary, so the rest is inferred from the germline J gene. V is TRBV16 and J is TRBJ2-3; 7 bases are shared with TRBD2. Germline values: CDR1 KGHSY, CDR2 FQNENV. The CDR3 contains 14 residues. Trimming took 5 bases from V and 1 from J; bases not matched to a gene: 3. The CDR3 loop reads CASSYLAGTDTQYF. The sequenced part of the CDR3 DNA is TGTGCCAGCAGCTACCTAGCGGGCACAGATACG.

Of note for this clone: From the germline J gene comes the end of the CDR3, since the read stops 3 residues before it. The V and J genes are TRBV2 and TRBJ1-5, with D hard to call. Per germline, CDR1 SNHLY and CDR2 FYNNEI. This CDR3 is built from 14 residues. Trimming stripped 1 base from V and 5 bases from J, with 9 bases between. The CDR3 protein is CASSEDSGYQPQHF. The part of the CDR3 DNA that was read is TGTGCCAGCAGTGAAGACAGTGGCTATCAGCCC.

This clone was detected many times. Coverage ceases 3 residues before the CDR3 finishes, and the germline J gene fills in the end. J is TRBJ1-6 and V is TRBV30; D perhaps matches TRBD1 (5 bases). The CDR3 is 16 amino acids. V dropped 3 bases and J dropped 4 bases, with 16 bases sitting between them. Germline CDR1 GTSNPN, CDR2 SVGIG (reference sequence). The sequenced part of the CDR3 DNA is TGTGCCTGGAGCCCGCTACGGCGGGGGTATAATTCACCC. The encoded protein is CAWSPLRRGYNSP. The CDR3 in full is CAWSPLRRGYNSPLHF.

This clone was counted ten times or more. The CDR3 extends 3 residues past the end of the read, so its final part is completed from the germline J gene. The identical CDR3 is also encoded by other nucleotide sequences in the sample. J is TRBJ2-5 and V is TRBV6-2 or TRBV6-3; D possibly corresponds to TRBD1 (6 bases). From germline, CDR1 is MNHEY and CDR2 SVGEGT. V lost 0 bases to trimming and J lost 1 base, with 6 bases between them. CDR3 length: 14 residues. The CDR3 bases that were read are TGTGCCAGCAGTTACTCCAGGGGCCAAGAGACC. Its protein is CASSYSRGQET. Given in full, the CDR3 is CASSYSRGQETQYF.

This clone was seen ten or more times. With the read ending 3 residues before the CDR3 end, the germline J gene is used to fill in that end. This specimen includes other DNA sequences encoding the same CDR3. V is TRBV7-6 and J is TRBJ1-2, with D unclear. V dropped 0 bases and J dropped 5 bases, with 13 bases sitting between them. The germline V gene has CDR1 SGHVS and CDR2 FNYEAQ. This CDR3 comprises 15 residues. The CDR3 bases that were read are TGTGCCAGCAGCTTAGCCGACCACAGACCTTATGGC. Translated, it gives CASSLADHRPYG. The full CDR3 protein reads CASSLADHRPYGYTF. The whole variable domain, filled in from reference TRBV7-6 and TRBJ1-2, reads GAGVSQSPRYKVTKRGQDVALRCDPISGHVSLYWYRQALGQGPEFLTYFNYEAQQDKSGLPNDRFSAERPEGSISTLTIQRTEQRDSAMYRCASSLADHRPYGYTFGSGTRLTVV.

This clone was picked up many times. The observed sequence ends 3 residues before the CDR3 terminus, with the missing tail filled in from the germline J gene. V is TRBV7-3 and J is TRBJ2-1; 9 bases map to TRBD2. Trimming took 3 bases from V and 5 from J; bases not matched to a gene: 2. The CDR3 is made up of 14 amino acids. CDR1 SGHTA and CDR2 FQGTGA come from the germline V gene. This CDR3 reads CASSLEREDNEQFF. The CDR3 bases that were read are TGTGCCAGCAGCTTGGAGCGGGAGGACAATGAG.

This clone has at least ten counts. At one end, the junction sequence differs from germline, possibly due to a read error. The read halts 3 residues ahead of the CDR3 end, with the missing end drawn from the germline J gene. The J gene is TRBJ1-2, the V gene TRBV5-1; possibly TRBD1 for D (6 bases). Looked up from germline, CDR1 is SGHRS and CDR2 is YFSETQ. This CDR3 comprises 14 residues. The CDR3 protein is CASSLDTRGYSYTF. CDR3 bases read: TGCGCCAGCAGCTTGGACACCAGGGGCTATAGC.

With regard to this clone: The read falls 3 residues short of the CDR3 end, and the missing part is taken from the germline J gene. The chain uses TRBV20-1 and TRBJ1-6; 7 bases are a match to TRBD1. The CDR3 is 12 residues long. Looked up from germline, CDR1 is DFQATT and CDR2 is SNEGSKA (reference sequence). Unmatched junction bases numbered 4, after V lost 5 bases and J lost 9 bases. The DNA read from the CDR3 is TGCAGTGCTGCCTACAGGGGTTCACCC. Amino acids: CSAAYRGSP. The whole CDR3 protein reads CSAAYRGSPLHF.